This T cell receptor beta chain is from a study of blood T cells in healthy people across ages. Study summary: About one barcoded TCR beta cDNA was captured per two T cells.

CDR3 size: 17 residues. Germline values: CDR1 SGHTA, CDR2 FQGNSA. Healthy Caucasian individuals from Russia aged about 6 to 95 were enrolled as donors. A second roughly 6 to 11 cycle PCR used barcoded and J-beta primers. Carrying 12 random nucleotides, a template-switch adaptor labeled each individual cDNA molecule. Per-sample output comprised a minimum of 2.5 million paired-end reads containing CDR3. In TCRdb, the 5' RACE reads were re-called with MiXCR into one record per CDR3 protein. The table lists some 1,500,000 distinct CDR3 sequences, about 42% of them singletons. The chain carries TRBV7-2 and TRBJ2-5; 8 positions agree with TRBD1. The DNA end is more similar to TRBJ2-7, so the J call may be wrong. The sequence was collected from a young woman in good health. Sequenced material: blood. The CDR3 here is CASSLAGITGGPDEQYF. As DNA, the CDR3 is TGTGCCAGCAGCTTAGCGGGGATCACAGGGGGGCCTGACGAGCAGTACTTC.